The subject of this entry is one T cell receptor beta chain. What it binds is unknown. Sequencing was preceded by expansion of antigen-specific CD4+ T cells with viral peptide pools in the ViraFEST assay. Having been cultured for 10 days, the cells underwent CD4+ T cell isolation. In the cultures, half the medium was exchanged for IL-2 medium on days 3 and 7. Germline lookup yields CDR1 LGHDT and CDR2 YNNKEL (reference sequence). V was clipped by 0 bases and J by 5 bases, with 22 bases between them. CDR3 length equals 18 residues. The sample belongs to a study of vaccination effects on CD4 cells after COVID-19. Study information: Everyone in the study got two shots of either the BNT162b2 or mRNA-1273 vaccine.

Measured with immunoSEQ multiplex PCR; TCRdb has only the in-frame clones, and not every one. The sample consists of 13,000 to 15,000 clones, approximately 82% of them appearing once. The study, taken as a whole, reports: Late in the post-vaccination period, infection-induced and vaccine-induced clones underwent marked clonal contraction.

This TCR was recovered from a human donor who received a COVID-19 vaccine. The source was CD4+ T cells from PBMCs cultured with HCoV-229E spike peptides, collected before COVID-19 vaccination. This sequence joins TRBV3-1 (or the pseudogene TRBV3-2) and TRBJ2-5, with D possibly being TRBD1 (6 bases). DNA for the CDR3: TGTGCCAGCAGCCAAGATCCATCTAGGTACAGGGTGGGGGAGACCCAGTACTTC. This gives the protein CASSQDPSRYRVGETQYF.